This T cell receptor (beta chain) comes out of a study of blood T cell repertoires in COVID-19. At the level of the study: Sites in the United States, Italy and Spain provided acute and convalescent COVID-19 samples. PBMCs, B-cell-depleted T cells, or T cells provided the cDNA or gDNA that made up the material.

Per the study methods: Cell counts per sample came from amplifying reference gene primers. The repertoire was sequenced with immunoSEQ multiplex PCR; TCRdb's copy has only in-frame clones and lacks some. For V, J and clone size, that table is used; D and trimming come from the DNA. The data hold 110,000 or so clones, with approximately 82% observed a single time. CDR3 length equals 17 residues. The V end was cut by 2 bases, the J end by 3 bases, with 17 bases between. From germline, CDR1 is MNHEY and CDR2 SVGEGT. V and J are TRBV6-2 or TRBV6-3 and TRBJ1-5; D not resolved. The sequencing input was peripheral blood. This receptor was obtained from a woman in her sixties or seventies with acute or convalescent COVID-19. For the CDR3, the DNA is TGTGCCAGCAGTTACCACCCGGGGTTGAATGACAATCAGCCCCAGCATTTT. It yields the protein CASSYHPGLNDNQPQHF.